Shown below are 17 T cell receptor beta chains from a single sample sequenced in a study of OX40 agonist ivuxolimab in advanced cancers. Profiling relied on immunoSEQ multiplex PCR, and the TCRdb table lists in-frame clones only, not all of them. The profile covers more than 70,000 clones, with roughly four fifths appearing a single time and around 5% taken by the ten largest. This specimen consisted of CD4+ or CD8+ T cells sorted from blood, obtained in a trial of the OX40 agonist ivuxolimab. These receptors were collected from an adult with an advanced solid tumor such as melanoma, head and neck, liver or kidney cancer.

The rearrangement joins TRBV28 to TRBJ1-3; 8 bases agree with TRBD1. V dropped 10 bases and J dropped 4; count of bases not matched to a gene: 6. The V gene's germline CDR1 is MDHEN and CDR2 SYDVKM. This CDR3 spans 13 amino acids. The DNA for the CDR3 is TGTGCCACCTTCAGGGGGCGCGGAAACACCATATATTTT. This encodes CATFRGRGNTIYF.

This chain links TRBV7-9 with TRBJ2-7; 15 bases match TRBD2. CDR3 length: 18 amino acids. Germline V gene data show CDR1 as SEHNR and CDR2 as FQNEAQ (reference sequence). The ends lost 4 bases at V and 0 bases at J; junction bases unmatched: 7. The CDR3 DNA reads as TGTGCCAGCAGCTCAACCTCGGGACTAGCGGGAGGCTCCTACGAGCAGTACTTC. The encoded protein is CASSSTSGLAGGSYEQYF.

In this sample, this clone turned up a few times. The CDR3: CASSPGGGNREKLFF. The CDR3, as DNA: TGCGCCAGCAGCCCCGGAGGGGGAAACAGGGAAAAACTGTTTTTT. This rearrangement joins TRBV4-1 to TRBJ1-4, with a weak D call TRBD1 (6 bases). This CDR3 spans 15 amino acids. V was trimmed by 4 bases and J by 8 bases, leaving 17 bases between them. Per germline, CDR1 MGHRA and CDR2 YSYEKL.

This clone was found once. CDR3 loop: CASSPPLEANVLTF. CDR3 bases: TGTGCCAGCAGCCCCCCCCTTGAGGCCAACGTCCTGACTTTC. The chain is built from TRBV13 and TRBJ2-6; D unclear. The CDR3 sequence is 14 residues long. V lost 5 bases and J 6 bases, leaving 11 bases between the germline ends. Germline-derived CDR1 and CDR2 are PRHDT and FYEKMQ (reference sequence).

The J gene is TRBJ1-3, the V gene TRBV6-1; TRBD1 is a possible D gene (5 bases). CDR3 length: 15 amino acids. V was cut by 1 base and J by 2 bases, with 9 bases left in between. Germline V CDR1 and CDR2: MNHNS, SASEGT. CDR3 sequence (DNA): TGTGCCAGCAGTGAAGTGGGCAGGGCTGGAAACACCATATATTTT. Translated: CASSEVGRAGNTIYF.

CDR3 region: CASSRTSGWDEQFF. The CDR3 region has the DNA TGTGCCAGCAGCCGGACTAGCGGGTGGGATGAGCAGTTCTTC. The rearrangement joins TRBV7-2 to TRBJ2-1; 11 bases agree with TRBD2. Germline V gives CDR1 SGHTA, CDR2 FQGNSA. This CDR3 spans 14 amino acids. Trimming cost V 5 bases and J 8 bases; bases outside gene matches: 5. The entire variable domain, with the rest obtained from reference TRBV7-2 and TRBJ2-1, is as follows: GAGVSQSPSNKVTEKGKDVELRCDPISGHTALYWYRQSLGQGLEFLIYFQGNSAPDKSGLPSDRFSAERTGGSVSTLTIQRTQQEDSAVYLCASSRTSGWDEQFFGPGTRLTVL.

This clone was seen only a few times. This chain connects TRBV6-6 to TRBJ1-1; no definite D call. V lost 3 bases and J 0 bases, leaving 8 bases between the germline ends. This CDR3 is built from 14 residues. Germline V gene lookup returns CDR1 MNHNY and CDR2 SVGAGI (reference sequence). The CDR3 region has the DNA TGTGCCAGCAGTTATAAGGGCATGAACACTGAAGCTTTCTTT. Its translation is CASSYKGMNTEAFF.

The CDR3 loop is CASSQQRAPQETQYF. DNA for the CDR3: TGCGCCAGCAGCCAACAGAGGGCGCCACAAGAGACCCAGTACTTC. This chain joins TRBV4-3 and TRBJ2-5; TRBD2 is a possible D gene (5 bases). The CDR3 spans 15 residues. CDR1 and CDR2 (germline): LGHNA, YSLEER. Trimming removed 2 bases from V and 2 bases from J, with 12 bases in between.

CDR3 coding DNA: TGTGCCAGCAGTGAAGGAGGTGGCGAAACAGATACGCAGTATTTT. This encodes CASSEGGGETDTQYF. The rearrangement joins TRBV6-1 to TRBJ2-3; no clear D gene. Trimming shortened V by 1 base and J by 3 bases, and 11 bases separated the two germline ends. The CDR3 is made up of 15 amino acids. Germline values: CDR1 MNHNS, CDR2 SASEGT.

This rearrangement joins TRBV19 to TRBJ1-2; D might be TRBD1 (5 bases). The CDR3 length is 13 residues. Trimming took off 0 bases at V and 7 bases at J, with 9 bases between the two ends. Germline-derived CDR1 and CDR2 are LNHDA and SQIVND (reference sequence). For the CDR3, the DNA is TGTGCCAGTAGTATAGAAGGACAAATTGGCTACACCTTC. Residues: CASSIEGQIGYTF.

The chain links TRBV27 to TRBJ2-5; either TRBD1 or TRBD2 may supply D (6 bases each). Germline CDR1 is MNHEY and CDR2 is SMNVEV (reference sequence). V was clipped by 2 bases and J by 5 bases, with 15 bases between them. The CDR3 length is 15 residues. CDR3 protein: CASSLREGGRETQYF. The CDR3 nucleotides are TGTGCCAGCAGTTTAAGGGAAGGGGGGCGGGAGACCCAGTACTTC.

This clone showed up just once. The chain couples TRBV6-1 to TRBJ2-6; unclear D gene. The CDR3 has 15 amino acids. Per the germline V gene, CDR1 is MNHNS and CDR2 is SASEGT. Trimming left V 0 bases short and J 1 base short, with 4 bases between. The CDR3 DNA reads TGTGCCAGCAGTGAAGCCTCTTCTGGGGCCAACGTCCTGACTTTC. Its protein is CASSEASSGANVLTF.

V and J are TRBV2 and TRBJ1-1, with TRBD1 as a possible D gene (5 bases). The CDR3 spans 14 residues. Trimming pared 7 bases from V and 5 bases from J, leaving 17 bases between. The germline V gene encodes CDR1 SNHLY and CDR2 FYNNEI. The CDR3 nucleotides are TGTGCCAGCAATTACGCAGGGCGGGAGACTGAAGCTTTCTTT. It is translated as CASNYAGRETEAFF.

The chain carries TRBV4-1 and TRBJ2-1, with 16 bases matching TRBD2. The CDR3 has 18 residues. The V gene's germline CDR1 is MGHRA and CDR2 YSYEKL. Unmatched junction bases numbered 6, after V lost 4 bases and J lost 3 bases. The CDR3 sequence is CASSLGLAGGMHYNEQFF. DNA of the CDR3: TGCGCCAGCAGCCTGGGACTAGCGGGGGGGATGCACTACAATGAGCAGTTCTTC.

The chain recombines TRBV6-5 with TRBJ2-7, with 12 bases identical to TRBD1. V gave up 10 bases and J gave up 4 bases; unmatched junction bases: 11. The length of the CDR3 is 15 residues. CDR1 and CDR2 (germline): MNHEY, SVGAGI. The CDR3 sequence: CATHWGDRGLYEQYF. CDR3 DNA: TGTGCCACCCACTGGGGGGACAGGGGGCTATACGAGCAGTACTTC.

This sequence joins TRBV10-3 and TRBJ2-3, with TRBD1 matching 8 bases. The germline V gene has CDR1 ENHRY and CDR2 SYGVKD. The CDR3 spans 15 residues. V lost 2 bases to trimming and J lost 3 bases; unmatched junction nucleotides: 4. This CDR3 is CAISEGQGRTDTQYF. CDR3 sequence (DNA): TGTGCCATCAGTGAGGGACAGGGTCGTACAGATACGCAGTATTTT.

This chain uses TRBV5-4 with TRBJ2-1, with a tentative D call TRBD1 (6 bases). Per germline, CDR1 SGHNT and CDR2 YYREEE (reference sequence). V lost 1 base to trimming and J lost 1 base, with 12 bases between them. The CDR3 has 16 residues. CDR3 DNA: TGTGCCAGCAGCTTGCCGACAGGCGGATCCTACAATGAGCAGTTCTTC. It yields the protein CASSLPTGGSYNEQFF.